The sequence of this TCR beta chain was determined in a study of early T cells in non-severe SARS-CoV-2 infection. Study-level information: Chains from this unsorted whole-blood bulk RNA could not be paired.

As for this clonotype: Its cognate antigen is unknown.

Unique molecular identifiers were added to individual cDNA molecules. TCRdb analysed the 5' RACE reads with MiXCR anew, one entry per CDR3 protein. This table holds 95,000 to 110,000 distinct CDR3 sequences, approximately 12% found once. General study points: Using VDJdb, the matching emphasized anti-spike CD8 responses while missing private and CD4 specificities.

The clonotype was recovered from an adult who was a healthcare worker with PCR-confirmed SARS-CoV-2 infection or an uninfected control (not recorded which). The sample taken for sequencing was whole blood.

This chain's CDR3 is CASSLTSAGTDTQYF. CDR3 DNA sequence: TGTGCCAGCAGTTTGACTAGCGCGGGCACAGATACGCAGTATTTT. The chain has TRBV12-3 or TRBV12-4 and TRBJ2-3, with 8 positions matching TRBD2. V was clipped by 3 bases and J by 1 base; unmatched bases: 3. This CDR3 is 15 amino acids long.